This entry concerns a single T cell receptor beta chain. Its specificity is unknown. This sample is part of a study of T cells in Graves' hyperthyroidism and ophthalmopathy. Study conclusions and caveats: Blood samples included most of the expanded thyroid clonotypes exceeding 0.001. Prediction of ophthalmopathy progression came a median 6.5 months pre-onset.

Researchers took RNA transcripts and amplified the TCR beta CDR3 regions from them. The TCR CDR3 first-round RT-PCR relied on the HTBI primer set. TCRdb analysed the multiplex PCR reads with MiXCR anew, one entry per CDR3 protein. Counted here are about 590,000 distinct CDR3 sequences, over 12% occurring once; the ten biggest clones make up about 7%. Patients with ophthalmopathy all had a Clinical Activity Score of at least 3, a NOSPECS grade of at least 4 and duration under 3 months. For the diagnoses, clinical symptoms, serum thyroxine and TRAb, thyroid ultrasound and orbital computed tomography were used. The CDR3 covers 13 residues. V lost 8 bases and J 5 bases, leaving 14 bases between the germline ends. Per the germline V gene, CDR1 is LNHDA and CDR2 is SQIVND (reference sequence).

The J gene is TRBJ2-3, the V gene TRBV19; D might be TRBD2 (6 bases). The sequencing sample was made of blood. The sequence came from a woman aged 18-35 years with Graves' ophthalmopathy. CDR3 DNA: TGTGCCAGTGGGGGGATGGAACTAGATACGCAGTATTTT. It translates to CASGGMELDTQYF.